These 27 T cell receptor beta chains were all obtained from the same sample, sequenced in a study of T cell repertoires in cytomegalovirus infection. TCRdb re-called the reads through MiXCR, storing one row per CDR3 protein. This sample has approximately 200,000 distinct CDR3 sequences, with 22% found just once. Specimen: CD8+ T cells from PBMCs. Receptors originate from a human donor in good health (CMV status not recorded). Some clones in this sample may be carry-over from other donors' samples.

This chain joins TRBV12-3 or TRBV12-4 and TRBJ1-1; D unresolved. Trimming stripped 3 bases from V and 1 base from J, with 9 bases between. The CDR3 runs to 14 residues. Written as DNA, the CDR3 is TGTGCCAGCAGTTTTCCAGGTTCGAACACTGAAGCTTTCTTT. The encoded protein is CASSFPGSNTEAFF.

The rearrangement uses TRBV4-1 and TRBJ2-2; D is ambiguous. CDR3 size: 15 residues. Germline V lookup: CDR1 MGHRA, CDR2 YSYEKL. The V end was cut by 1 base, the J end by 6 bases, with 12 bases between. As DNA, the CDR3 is TGCGCCAGCAGCCAAGTAGCTGTTGGCTCCGGGGAGCTGTTTTTT. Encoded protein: CASSQVAVGSGELFF.

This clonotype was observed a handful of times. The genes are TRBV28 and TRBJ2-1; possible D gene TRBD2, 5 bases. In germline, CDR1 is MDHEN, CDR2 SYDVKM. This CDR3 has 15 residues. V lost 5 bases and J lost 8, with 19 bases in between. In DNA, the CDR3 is TGTGCCAGCAGTGGGATGGGGAGCCCTCTCCATGAGCAGTTCTTC. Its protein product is CASSGMGSPLHEQFF.

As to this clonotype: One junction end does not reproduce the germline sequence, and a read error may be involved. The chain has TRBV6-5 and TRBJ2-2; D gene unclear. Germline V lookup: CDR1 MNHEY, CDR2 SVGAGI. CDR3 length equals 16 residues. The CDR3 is CASSDSTLGVDGELFF. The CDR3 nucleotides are TGTGCCAGCAGTGACTCGACTCTAGGAGTAGACGGGGAGCTGTTTTTT.

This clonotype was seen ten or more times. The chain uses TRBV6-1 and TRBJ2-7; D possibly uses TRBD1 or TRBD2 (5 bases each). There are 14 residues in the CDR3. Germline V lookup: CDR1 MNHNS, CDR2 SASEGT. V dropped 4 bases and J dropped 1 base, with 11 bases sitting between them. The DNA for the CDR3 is TGTGCCAGCAGTGCCCGGGACCCGTCCTACGAGCAGTACTTC. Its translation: CASSARDPSYEQYF.

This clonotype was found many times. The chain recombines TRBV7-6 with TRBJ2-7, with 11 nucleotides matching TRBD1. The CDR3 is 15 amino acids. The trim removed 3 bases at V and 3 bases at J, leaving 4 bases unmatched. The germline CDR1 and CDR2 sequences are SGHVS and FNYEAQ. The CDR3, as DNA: TGTGCCAGCAGCTTCGGGACAGGGGGGGTCTACGAGCAGTACTTC. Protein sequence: CASSFGTGGVYEQYF.

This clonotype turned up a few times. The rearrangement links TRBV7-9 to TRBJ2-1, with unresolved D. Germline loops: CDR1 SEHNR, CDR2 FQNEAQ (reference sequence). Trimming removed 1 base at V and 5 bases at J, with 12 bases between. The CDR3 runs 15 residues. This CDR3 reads CASSLVSRTDNEQFF. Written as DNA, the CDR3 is TGTGCCAGCAGCTTAGTCTCCAGGACCGACAATGAGCAGTTCTTC.

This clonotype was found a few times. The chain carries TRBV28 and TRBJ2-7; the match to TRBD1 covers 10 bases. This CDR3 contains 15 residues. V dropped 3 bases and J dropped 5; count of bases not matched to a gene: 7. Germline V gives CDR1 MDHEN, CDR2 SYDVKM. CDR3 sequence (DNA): TGTGCCAGCAGTTTTCGGGGACAGGGGATTCACGAGCAGTACTTC. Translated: CASSFRGQGIHEQYF. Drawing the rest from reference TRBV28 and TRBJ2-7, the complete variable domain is DVKVTQSSRYLVKRTGEKVFLECVQDMDHENMFWYRQDPGLGLRLIYFSYDVKMKEKGDIPEGYSVSREKKERFSLILESASTNQTSMYLCASSFRGQGIHEQYFGPGTRLTVT.

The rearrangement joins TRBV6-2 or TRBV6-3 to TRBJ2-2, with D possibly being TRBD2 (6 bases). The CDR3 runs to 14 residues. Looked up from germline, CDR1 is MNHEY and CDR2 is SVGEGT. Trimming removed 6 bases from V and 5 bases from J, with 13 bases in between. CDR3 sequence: CASSRLGETGELFF. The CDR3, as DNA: TGTGCCAGCAGCAGACTAGGAGAAACCGGGGAGCTGTTTTTT.

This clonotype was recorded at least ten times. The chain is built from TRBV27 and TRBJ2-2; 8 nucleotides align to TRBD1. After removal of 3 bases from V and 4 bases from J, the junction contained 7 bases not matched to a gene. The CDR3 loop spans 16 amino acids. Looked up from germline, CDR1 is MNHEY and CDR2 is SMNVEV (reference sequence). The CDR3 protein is CASSLGTGPSTGELFF. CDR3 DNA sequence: TGTGCCAGCAGTTTGGGGACAGGACCTTCCACCGGGGAGCTGTTTTTT.

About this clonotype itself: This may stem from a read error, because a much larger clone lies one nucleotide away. This CDR3 reads CASSPYWPDSEAFF. The CDR3 DNA reads as TGTGCCAGCAGCCCCTATTGGCCGGACAGTGAAGCTTTCTTT. V and J are TRBV7-8 and TRBJ1-1; TRBD1 might be the D (6 bases). The V gene lost 5 bases and the J gene lost 7 bases, with 17 bases spanning the gap. The CDR3 extends over 14 amino acids. Per the germline V gene, CDR1 is SGHVS and CDR2 is FQNEAQ.

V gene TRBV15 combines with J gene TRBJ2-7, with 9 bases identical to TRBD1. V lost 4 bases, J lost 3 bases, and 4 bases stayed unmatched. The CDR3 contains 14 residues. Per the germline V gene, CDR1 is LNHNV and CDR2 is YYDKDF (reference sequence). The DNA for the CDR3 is TGTGCCACCAGCAAGGACAGGGGAAACTACGAGCAGTACTTC. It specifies CATSKDRGNYEQYF.

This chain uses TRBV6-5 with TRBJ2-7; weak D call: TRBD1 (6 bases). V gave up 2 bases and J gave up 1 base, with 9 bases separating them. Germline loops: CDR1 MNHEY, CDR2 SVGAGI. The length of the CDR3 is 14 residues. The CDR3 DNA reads TGTGCCAGCAGTTACACGGACAGTTCCTACGAGCAGTACTTC. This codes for CASSYTDSSYEQYF.

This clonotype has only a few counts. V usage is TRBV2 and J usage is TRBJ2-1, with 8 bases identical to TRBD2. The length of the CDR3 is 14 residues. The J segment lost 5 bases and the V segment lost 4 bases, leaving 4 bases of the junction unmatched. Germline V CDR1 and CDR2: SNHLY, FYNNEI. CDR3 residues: CASSGPGLDNEQFF. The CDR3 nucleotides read TGTGCCAGCAGTGGCCCGGGACTAGACAATGAGCAGTTCTTC.

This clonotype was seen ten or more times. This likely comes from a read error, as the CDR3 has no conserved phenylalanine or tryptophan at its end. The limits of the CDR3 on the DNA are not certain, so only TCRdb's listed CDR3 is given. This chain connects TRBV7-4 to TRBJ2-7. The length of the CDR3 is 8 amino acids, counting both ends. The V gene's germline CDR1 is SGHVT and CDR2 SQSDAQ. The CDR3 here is CASSLLRM.

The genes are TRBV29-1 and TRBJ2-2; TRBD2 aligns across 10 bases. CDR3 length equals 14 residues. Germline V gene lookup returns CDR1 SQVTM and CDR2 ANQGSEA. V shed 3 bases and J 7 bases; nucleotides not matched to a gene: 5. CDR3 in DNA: TGCAGCGTTGACACTAGCGGGAAGAGCGGGGAGCTGTTTTTT. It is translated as CSVDTSGKSGELFF.

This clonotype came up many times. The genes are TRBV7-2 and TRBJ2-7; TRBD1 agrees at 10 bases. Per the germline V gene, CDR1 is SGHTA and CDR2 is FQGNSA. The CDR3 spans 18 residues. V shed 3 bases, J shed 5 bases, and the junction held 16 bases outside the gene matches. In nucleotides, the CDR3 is TGTGCCAGCAGCTTTGACCGGGACAGGGGATCGGGGGACGACGAGCAGTACTTC. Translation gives CASSFDRDRGSGDDEQYF.

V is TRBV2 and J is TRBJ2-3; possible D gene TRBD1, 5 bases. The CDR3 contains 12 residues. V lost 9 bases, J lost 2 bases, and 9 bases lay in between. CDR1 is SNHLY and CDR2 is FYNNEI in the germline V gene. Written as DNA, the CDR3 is TGTGCCAGTGAGGACAACACAGATACGCAGTATTTT. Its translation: CASEDNTDTQYF.

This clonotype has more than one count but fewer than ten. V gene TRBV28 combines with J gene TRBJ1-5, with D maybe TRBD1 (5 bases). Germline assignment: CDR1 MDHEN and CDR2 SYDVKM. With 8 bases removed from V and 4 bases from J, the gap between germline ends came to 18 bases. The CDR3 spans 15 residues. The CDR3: CASGNRDHGNQPQHF. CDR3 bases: TGTGCCAGCGGTAACCGGGACCATGGGAATCAGCCCCAGCATTTT.

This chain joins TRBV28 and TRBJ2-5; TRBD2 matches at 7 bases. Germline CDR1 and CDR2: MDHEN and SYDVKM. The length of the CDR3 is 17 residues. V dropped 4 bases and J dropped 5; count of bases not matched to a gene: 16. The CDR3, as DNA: TGTGCCAGCAGTTACCCAGCCGGGACTGTCGGGGGGGAGACCCAGTACTTC. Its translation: CASSYPAGTVGGETQYF.

The CDR3 spells CASRGNIGSPYEQYF. As DNA, the CDR3 is TGTGCCAGCAGAGGAAATATTGGCAGCCCCTACGAGCAGTACTTC. V is TRBV6-6 and J is TRBJ2-7; D not certain. The CDR3 has 15 residues. V gave up 6 bases and J gave up 2 bases, with 17 bases separating them. Germline V lookup: CDR1 MNHNY, CDR2 SVGAGI (reference sequence).

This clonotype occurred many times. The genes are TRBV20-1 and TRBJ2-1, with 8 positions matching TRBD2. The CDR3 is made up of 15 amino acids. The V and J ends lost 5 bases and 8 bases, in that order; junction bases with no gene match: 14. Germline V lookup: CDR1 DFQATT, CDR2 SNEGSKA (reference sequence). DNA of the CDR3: TGCAGTGCTCATCCCGGGACTAGTGATTCCCATGAGCAGTTCTTC. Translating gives CSAHPGTSDSHEQFF.

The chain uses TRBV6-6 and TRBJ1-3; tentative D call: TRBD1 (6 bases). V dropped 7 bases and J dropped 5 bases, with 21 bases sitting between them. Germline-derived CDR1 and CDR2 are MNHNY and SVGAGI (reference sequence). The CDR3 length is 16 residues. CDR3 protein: CASTHPDSRSRNTIYF. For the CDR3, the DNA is TGTGCCAGCACCCACCCGGACAGCCGCTCGCGAAACACCATATATTTT.

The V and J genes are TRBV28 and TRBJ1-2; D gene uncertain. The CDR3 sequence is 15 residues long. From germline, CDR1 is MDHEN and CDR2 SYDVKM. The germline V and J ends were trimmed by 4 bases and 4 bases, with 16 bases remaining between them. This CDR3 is CASSSVGLSAYGYTF. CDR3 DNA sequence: TGTGCCAGCAGTTCAGTGGGTCTTAGTGCCTATGGCTACACCTTC.

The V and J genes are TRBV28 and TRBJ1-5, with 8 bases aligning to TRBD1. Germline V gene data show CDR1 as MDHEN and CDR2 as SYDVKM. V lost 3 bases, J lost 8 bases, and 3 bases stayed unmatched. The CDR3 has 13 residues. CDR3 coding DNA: TGTGCCAGCAGTTTGGAGACAGGGGAGCCCCAGCATTTT. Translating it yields CASSLETGEPQHF.

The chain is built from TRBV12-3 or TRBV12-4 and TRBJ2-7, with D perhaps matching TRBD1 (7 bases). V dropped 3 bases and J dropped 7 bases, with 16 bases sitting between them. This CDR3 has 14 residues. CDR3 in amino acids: CASSFFAGGGEQYF. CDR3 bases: TGTGCCAGCAGTTTTTTCGCAGGGGGAGGTGAGCAGTACTTC.

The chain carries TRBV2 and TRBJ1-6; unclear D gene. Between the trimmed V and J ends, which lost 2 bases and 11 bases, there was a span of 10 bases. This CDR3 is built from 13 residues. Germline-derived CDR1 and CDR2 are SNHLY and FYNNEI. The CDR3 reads CASSETRTAPLHF. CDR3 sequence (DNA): TGTGCCAGCAGTGAAACCCGGACGGCACCCCTCCACTTT.